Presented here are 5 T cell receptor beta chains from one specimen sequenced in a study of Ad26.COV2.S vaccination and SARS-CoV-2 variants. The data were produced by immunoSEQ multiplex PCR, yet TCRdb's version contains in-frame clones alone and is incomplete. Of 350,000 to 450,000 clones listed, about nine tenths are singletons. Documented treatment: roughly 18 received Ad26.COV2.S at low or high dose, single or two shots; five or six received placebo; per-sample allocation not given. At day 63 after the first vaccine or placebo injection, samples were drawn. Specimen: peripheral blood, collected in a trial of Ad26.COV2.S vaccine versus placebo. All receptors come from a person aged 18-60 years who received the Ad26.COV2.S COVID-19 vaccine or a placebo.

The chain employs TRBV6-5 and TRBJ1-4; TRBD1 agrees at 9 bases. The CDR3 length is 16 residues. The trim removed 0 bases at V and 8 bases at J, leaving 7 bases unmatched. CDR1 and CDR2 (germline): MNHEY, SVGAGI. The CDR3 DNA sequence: TGTGCCAGCAGTTACTCTACGGGACAGGGCCAGGAAAAACTGTTTTTT. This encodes CASSYSTGQGQEKLFF.

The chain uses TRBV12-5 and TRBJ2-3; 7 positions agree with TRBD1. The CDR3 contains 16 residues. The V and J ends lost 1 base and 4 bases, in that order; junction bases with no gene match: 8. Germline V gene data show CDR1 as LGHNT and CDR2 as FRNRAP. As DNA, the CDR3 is TGTGCTAGTGGTTTGGGTACAGGGGTAGAGGCAGATACGCAGTATTTT. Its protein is CASGLGTGVEADTQYF.

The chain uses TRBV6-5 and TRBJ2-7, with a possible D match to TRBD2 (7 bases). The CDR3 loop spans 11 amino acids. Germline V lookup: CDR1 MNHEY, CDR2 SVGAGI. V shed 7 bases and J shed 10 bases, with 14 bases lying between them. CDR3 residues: CASTRGAEQYF. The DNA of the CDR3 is TGTGCCAGCACCCGGGGGGCAGAACAGTACTTC.

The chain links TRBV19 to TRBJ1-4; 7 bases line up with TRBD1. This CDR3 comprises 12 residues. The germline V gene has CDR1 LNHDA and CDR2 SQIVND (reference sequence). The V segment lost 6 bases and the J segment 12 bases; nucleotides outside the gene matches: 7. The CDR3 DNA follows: TGTGCCAGTAGCCTGGGACAGTACGAACTGTTTTTT. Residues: CASSLGQYELFF.

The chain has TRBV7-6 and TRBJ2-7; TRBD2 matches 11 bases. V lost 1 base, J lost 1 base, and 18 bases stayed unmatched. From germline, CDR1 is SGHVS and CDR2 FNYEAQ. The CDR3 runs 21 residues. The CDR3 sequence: CASSLDIYGVAGGPKSYEQYF. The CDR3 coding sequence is TGTGCCAGCAGCTTAGATATCTATGGTGTAGCGGGGGGGCCGAAGTCCTACGAGCAGTACTTC. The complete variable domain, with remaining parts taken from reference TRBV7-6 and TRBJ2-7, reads GAGVSQSPRYKVTKRGQDVALRCDPISGHVSLYWYRQALGQGPEFLTYFNYEAQQDKSGLPNDRFSAERPEGSISTLTIQRTEQRDSAMYRCASSLDIYGVAGGPKSYEQYFGPGTRLTVT.